The entry that follows covers one T cell receptor beta chain sequence. Its antigen remains undetermined. No base quality information exists; no much larger clone differs at one position. At the junction V is shortened by 7 bases and J by 4 bases, with 13 bases in between. From the cysteine through the phenylalanine, the CDR3 covers 13 amino acids. The retained sequence is limited to the CDR3, 39 bases, with the frame set at the first base. The data originate from a study of post-analysis software for immune sequencing data (dated by TCRdb to 2014 to 2015). Study-wide context: Disease courses on record covered relapsing-remitting, secondary progressive and progressive-relapsing multiple sclerosis, though some patients had no subtype annotation. A subset of samples was prepared in parallel using single-end sample barcoding, then pooled and co-amplified after Illumina adapter ligation. The patient repertoires were set against roughly eleven previously published healthy control repertoires from donors whose ages ranged from roughly 6 to 26 years. Broader findings and caveats from the paper: A handful of TRBV segments, including TRBV5-6, TRBV5-1 and TRBV20-1, were significantly more frequent in patients than controls. Direct clustering with F measure showed strong co-clustering of samples prepared in the same batch, prompting a batch-effect correction. Significantly lower normalized Chao1 diversity was found in multiple sclerosis patients than in controls, suggesting substantial peripheral T-cell clonal expansion. The multiple sclerosis patient group was slightly younger than the control group.

Receptor amplification or capture employed PCR. Sequencing took place on an Illumina HiSeq 2500. To reduce PCR and sequencing biases, unique molecular identifiers were incorporated into the TCR beta cDNA libraries. Every 1 to 10 million input T cells yielded approximately 500,000 cDNA molecules, meaning each molecule approximated one T cell. The patient libraries were prepared and sequenced with the same protocol used for the earlier healthy control dataset. Samples belonging to the same batch were prepared together, multiplexed and sequenced on a shared HiSeq lane. The study's own analysis went as follows. Raw barcoded reads were processed with MIGEC, and single-read molecular identifier groups were discarded before consensus assembly and CDR3 extraction. Clonotype tables were post-analysed with VDJtools, normalizing diversity by down-sampling all datasets to the smallest sample size. Repertoire overlap clustering matched CDR3 amino acid but not nucleotide sequences to correct batch-related cross-sample contamination. TCRdb ran its own pipeline on the public reads, namely fastp trimming at Q25 and MiXCR clone calling, and kept in-frame beta chains. Rows with a matching CDR3 protein are joined into one entry that keeps the most common DNA and genes. These V and J calls rely on TCRdb rather than the paper's analysis. The sample includes about 160,000 distinct CDR3 sequences, with roughly 40% observed a single time. The top ten clones comprise about 26% of the sample.

In the paper's terms, the time point label means: second blood draw from one MS patient after hematopoietic stem cell transplantation. To demonstrate the VDJtools post-analysis software, the study profiled TCR beta repertoires from the peripheral blood of some 13 young patients with multiple sclerosis. The multiple sclerosis patients were children and adolescents ranging in age from about 6 to 16 years. This chain joins TRBV12-3 or TRBV12-4 to TRBJ1-1; a confident D gene designation cannot be given. The receptor's source is a girl aged 10-17 years with multiple sclerosis. Donor details come from another sample of the same person, matched by shared clones. Sequences were derived from blood, sampled after autologous hematopoietic stem cell transplantation. The nucleotide sequence reads as follows: TGTGCCAGCACGGGCCGACGAGGCACTGAAGCTTTCTTT. Its protein is CASTGRRGTEAFF.